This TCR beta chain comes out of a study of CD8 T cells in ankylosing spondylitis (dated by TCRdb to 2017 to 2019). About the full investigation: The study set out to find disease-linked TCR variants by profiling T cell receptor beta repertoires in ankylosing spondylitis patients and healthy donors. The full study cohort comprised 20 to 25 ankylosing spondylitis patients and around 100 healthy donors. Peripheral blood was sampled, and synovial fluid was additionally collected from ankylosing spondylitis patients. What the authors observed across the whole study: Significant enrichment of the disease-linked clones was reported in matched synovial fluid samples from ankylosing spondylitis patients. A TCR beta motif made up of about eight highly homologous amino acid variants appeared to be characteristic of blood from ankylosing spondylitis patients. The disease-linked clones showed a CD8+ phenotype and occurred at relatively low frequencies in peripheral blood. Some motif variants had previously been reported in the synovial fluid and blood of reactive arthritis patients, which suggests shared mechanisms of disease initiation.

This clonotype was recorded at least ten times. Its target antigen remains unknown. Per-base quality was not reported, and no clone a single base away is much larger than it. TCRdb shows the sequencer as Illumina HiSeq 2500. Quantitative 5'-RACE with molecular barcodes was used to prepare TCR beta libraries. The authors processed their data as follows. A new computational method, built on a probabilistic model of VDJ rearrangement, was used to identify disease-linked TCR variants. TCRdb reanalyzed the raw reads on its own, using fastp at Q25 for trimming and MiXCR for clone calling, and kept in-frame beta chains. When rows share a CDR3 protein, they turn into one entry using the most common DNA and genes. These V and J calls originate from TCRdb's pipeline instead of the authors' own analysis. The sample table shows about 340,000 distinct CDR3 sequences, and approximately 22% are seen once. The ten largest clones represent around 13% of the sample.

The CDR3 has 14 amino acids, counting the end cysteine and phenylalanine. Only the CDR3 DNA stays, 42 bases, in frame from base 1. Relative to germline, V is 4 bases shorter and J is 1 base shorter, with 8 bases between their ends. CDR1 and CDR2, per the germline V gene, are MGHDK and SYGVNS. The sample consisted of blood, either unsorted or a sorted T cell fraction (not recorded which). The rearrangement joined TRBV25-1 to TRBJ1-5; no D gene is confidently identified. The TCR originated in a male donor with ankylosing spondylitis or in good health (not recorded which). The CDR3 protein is CASSGPGSNQPQHF. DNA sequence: TGTGCCAGCAGTGGTCCGGGGAGCAATCAGCCCCAGCATTTT.